The 9 T cell receptor beta chains below were found in one sample sequenced in a study of CD8 T cells in ankylosing spondylitis (TCRdb year 2017). Antigens of these TCRs are unknown. The method behind the library was 5' RACE. TCRdb records Illumina HiSeq 2500 as the sequencer. TCRdb redid the processing of the public reads, applying fastp at Q25 and MiXCR, and retained in-frame beta chains. Each record represents a unique CDR3 protein, reported with the most common genes and DNA among its rows. The table for this sample lists 250,000 to 350,000 distinct CDR3 sequences; 7% to 9% of them were counted only once. The ten largest clonotypes hold just over 14% of the sample. Broader findings and caveats from the paper: A TCR beta motif of 8 or 9 highly homologous amino acid variants appeared characteristic of blood from ankylosing spondylitis patients.

Sequenced sample: blood, either unsorted or a sorted T cell fraction (not recorded which). The receptor source for this set is a male donor with ankylosing spondylitis.

The table lists this clonotype with a few counts. This chain joins TRBV4-1 and TRBJ1-5; D remains ambiguous. The CDR3 spans 14 residues. Per germline, CDR1 MGHRA and CDR2 YSYEKL. V lost 4 bases and J lost 1, with 8 bases in between. Here the CDR3 reads CASSLVPSNQPQHF. CDR3 nucleotides: TGCGCCAGCAGCCTAGTCCCGAGCAATCAGCCCCAGCATTTT.

This chain connects TRBV6-2 or TRBV6-3 to TRBJ2-5, with D possibly being TRBD1 (5 bases). V lost 6 bases and J 4 bases, leaving 18 bases between the germline ends. Germline values: CDR1 MNHEY, CDR2 SVGEGT. The CDR3 totals 15 residues. The CDR3 DNA is TGTGCCAGCAGCCTAAGCAGGGTCTTCGGAGAGACCCAGTACTTC. It encodes CASSLSRVFGETQYF.

The chain recombines TRBV12-3 or TRBV12-4 with TRBJ1-4, with unresolved D. The V gene lost 7 bases and the J gene lost 4 bases, with 13 bases spanning the gap. CDR3 length: 14 residues. The CDR3, as DNA: TGTGCCAGCACTGGGCTCCGGGATAATGAAAAACTGTTTTTT. Protein product: CASTGLRDNEKLFF.

The V and J genes are TRBV5-6 and TRBJ2-5, with a tentative D call TRBD2 (5 bases). Germline V gives CDR1 SGHDT, CDR2 YYEEEE. Trimming left V 4 bases short and J 2 bases short, with 9 bases between. The CDR3 contains 13 residues. CDR3 coding DNA: TGTGCCAGCAGCAGGGAGTTTCAAGAGACCCAGTACTTC. This encodes CASSREFQETQYF. Based on the CDR3 plus reference TRBV5-6 and TRBJ2-5, the full variable domain is DAGVTQSPTHLIKTRGQQVTLRCSPKSGHDTVSWYQQALGQGPQFIFQYYEEEERQRGNFPDRFSGHQFPNYSSELNVNALLLGDSALYLCASSREFQETQYFGPGTRLLVL.

This clonotype has a count of ten or more. The V gene is TRBV29-1, the J gene TRBJ2-5, with D unclear. CDR1 SQVTM and CDR2 ANQGSEA come from the germline V gene. V dropped 1 base and J dropped 3 bases, with 6 bases sitting between them. The CDR3 is 12 amino acids. As DNA, the CDR3 is TGCAGCGTTGAAGGAGGCGAAGAGACCCAGTACTTC. Residues: CSVEGGEETQYF.

This clonotype was detected a few times. The J gene is TRBJ1-1, the V gene TRBV29-1; D remains unclear. The germline V and J ends were trimmed by 5 bases and 0 bases, with 19 bases remaining between them. Germline-derived CDR1 and CDR2 are SQVTM and ANQGSEA. The CDR3 extends over 16 amino acids. The CDR3 DNA follows: TGCAGCGTTACATCCCGCGACGGGGTGGTGAACACTGAAGCTTTCTTT. Translating it yields CSVTSRDGVVNTEAFF.

A few counts support this clonotype. The rearrangement uses TRBV28 and TRBJ2-7; a weak D match, TRBD2 (6 bases). The germline V and J ends were trimmed by 4 bases and 1 base, with 14 bases remaining between them. The CDR3 consists of 15 residues. The germline V gene encodes CDR1 MDHEN and CDR2 SYDVKM. CDR3 sequence reads: CASSWGRDWSYEQYF. The CDR3 coding sequence is TGTGCCAGCAGTTGGGGAAGGGACTGGTCCTACGAGCAGTACTTC.

The V and J genes are TRBV4-3 and TRBJ1-4; 9 nucleotides match TRBD1. The CDR3 has 16 amino acids. CDR1 and CDR2 (germline): LGHNA, YSLEER. J gave up 8 bases and V 2 bases, and 9 bases lay outside the gene matches. For the CDR3, the DNA is TGCGCCAGCAGCCAAAGCCCCGGGACAGGGTGGGAAAAACTGTTTTTT. This translates into CASSQSPGTGWEKLFF.

This clonotype occurred a few times. This sequence joins TRBV5-1 and TRBJ2-7; D possibly corresponds to TRBD1 (5 bases). Germline loops: CDR1 SGHRS, CDR2 YFSETQ. The CDR3 is 15 amino acids. V was clipped by 5 bases and J by 0 bases, with 15 bases between them. CDR3 region: CASRSGQGYSYEQYF. The CDR3 DNA follows: TGCGCCAGCAGATCTGGTCAGGGATACTCCTACGAGCAGTACTTC.